This T cell receptor (beta chain) was recovered during a study of cytomegalovirus exposure and HLA in healthy donors. Study findings and constraints: A later look showed TCR association rates differing by HLA locus, highest for DRB1 and lowest for HLA-C. The authors enumerated 150 to 200 TCR beta chains as linked to cytomegalovirus.

In its sample, this clone was seen once. What it binds is not known. PCR was performed using 60 Vbeta and 13 Jbeta primers. Here immunoSEQ multiplex PCR was the method, and the copy in TCRdb shows in-frame clones only, minus some. The data contain approximately 40,000 clones, 75% to 85% of them seen just once; the ten biggest clones take up about 10%. The CDR3 is 14 amino acids. V trimming: 8 bases; J trimming: 9 bases; junction bases outside the gene matches: 10. CDR1 and CDR2 (germline): SEHNR, FQNEAQ (reference sequence). The V and J genes are TRBV7-9 and TRBJ1-4; 9 nucleotides line up with TRBD1. The source is a woman between 35 and 50 years old in good health and CMV-seronegative. Sequencing used PBMCs. The CDR3 nucleotides read TGTGCCAGCGGTCCGGGACAGGGTTTAAAAAAACTGTTTTTT. Its protein product is CASGPGQGLKKLFF.